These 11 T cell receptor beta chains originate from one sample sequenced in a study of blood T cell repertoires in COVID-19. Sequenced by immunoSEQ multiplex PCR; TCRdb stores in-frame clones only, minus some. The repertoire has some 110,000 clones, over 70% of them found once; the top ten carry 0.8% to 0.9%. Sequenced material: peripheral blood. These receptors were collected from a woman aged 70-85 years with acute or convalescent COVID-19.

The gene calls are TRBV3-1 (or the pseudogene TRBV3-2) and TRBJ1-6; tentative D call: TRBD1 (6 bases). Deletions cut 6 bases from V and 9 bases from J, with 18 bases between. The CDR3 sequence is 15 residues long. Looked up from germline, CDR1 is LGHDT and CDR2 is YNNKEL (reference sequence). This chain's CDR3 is CASRRSGTRGSPLHF. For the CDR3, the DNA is TGTGCCAGCAGACGCTCCGGGACACGGGGTTCACCCCTCCACTTT.

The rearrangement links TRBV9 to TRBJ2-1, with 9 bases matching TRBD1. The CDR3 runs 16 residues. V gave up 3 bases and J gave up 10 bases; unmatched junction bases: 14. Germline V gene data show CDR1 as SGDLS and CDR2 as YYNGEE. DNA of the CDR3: TGTGCCAGCAGCGCTACTGGGACAGGGAGTAGTAGAGAGCAGTTCTTC. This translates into CASSATGTGSSREQFF. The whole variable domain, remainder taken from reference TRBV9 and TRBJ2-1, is DSGVTQTPKHLITATGQRVTLRCSPRSGDLSVYWYQQSLDQGLQFLIQYYNGEERAKGNILERFSAQQFPDLHSELNLSSLELGDSALYFCASSATGTGSSREQFFGPGTRLTVL.

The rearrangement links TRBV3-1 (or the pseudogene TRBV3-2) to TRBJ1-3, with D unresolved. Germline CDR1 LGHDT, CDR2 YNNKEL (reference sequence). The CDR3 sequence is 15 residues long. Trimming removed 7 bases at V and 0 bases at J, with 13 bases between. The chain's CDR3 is CASTDMAFSGNTIYF. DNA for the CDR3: TGTGCCAGCACCGATATGGCCTTCTCTGGAAACACCATATATTTT.

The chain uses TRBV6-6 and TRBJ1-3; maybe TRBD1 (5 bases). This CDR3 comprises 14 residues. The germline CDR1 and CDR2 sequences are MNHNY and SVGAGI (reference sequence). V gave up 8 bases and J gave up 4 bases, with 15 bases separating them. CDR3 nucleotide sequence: TGTGCCAGCGGGGCGGGATCTTCGGGAAACACCATATATTTT. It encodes CASGAGSSGNTIYF.

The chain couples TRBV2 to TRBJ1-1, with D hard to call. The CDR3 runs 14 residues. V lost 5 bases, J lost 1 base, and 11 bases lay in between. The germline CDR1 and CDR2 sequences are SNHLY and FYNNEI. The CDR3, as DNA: TGTGCCAGCAGTCAGCGGGTAACGAACACTGAAGCTTTCTTT. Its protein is CASSQRVTNTEAFF.

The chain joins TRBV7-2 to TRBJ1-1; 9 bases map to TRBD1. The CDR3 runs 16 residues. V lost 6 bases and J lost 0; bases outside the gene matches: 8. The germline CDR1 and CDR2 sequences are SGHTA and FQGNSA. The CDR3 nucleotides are TGTGCCAGCAGTTCCGGGACAGGGTACTTGAACACTGAAGCTTTCTTT. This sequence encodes CASSSGTGYLNTEAFF.

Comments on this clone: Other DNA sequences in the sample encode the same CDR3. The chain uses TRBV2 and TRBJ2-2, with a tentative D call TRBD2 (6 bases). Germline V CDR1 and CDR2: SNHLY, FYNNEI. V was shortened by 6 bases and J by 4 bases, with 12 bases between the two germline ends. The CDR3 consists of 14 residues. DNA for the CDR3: TGTGCCAGCAGCGGGACTGGGGTCACCGGGGAGCTGTTTTTT. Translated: CASSGTGVTGELFF.

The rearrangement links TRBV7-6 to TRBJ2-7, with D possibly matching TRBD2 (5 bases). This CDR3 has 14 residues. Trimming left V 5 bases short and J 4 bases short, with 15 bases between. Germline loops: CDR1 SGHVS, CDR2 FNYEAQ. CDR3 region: CASSPGREPYEQYF. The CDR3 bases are TGTGCCAGCAGCCCAGGACGGGAACCTTACGAGCAGTACTTC.

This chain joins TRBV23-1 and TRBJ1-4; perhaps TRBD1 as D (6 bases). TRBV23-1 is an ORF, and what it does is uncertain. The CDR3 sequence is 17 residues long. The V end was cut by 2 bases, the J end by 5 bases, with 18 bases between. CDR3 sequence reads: CASSQKKGGRRNEKLFF. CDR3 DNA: TGCGCCAGCAGTCAAAAAAAGGGGGGGCGCAGGAATGAAAAACTGTTTTTT.

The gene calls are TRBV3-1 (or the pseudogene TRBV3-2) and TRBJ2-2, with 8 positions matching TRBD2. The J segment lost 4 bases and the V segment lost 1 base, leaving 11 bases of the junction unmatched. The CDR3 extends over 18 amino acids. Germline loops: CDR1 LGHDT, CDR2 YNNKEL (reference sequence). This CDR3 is CASSQGVGVAGGTGELFF. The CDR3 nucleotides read TGTGCCAGCAGCCAAGGGGTCGGGGTCGCGGGAGGCACCGGGGAGCTGTTTTTT.

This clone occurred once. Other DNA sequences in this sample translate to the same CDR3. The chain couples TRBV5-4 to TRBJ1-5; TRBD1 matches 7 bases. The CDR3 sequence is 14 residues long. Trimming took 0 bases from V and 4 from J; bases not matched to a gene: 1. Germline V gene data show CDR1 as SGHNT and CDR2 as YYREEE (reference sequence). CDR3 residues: CASSLAGGNQPQHF. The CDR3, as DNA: TGTGCCAGCAGCTTGGCAGGGGGGAATCAGCCCCAGCATTTT.